The clone carrying this TCR beta chain was seen at least ten times. The CDR3 loop spans 16 amino acids. Germline-derived CDR1 and CDR2 are MGHRA and YSYEKL. Trimming took off 4 bases at V and 2 bases at J, with 16 bases between the two ends. The sample belongs to a study of T-cell memory formation after mild COVID-19. Study context: TCR clusters mostly belonged to single donors.

TCRdb reprocessed the 5' RACE reads via MiXCR and lists one record per CDR3 protein. The table records around 180,000 distinct CDR3 sequences, under 20% of them present only once. The source is a man in his late teens or twenties who had mild COVID-19 (a few samples of this study predate the infection). Cell type and time point are not known. Input material: PBMCs or a T cell subset sorted from them (not recorded which). The rearrangement uses TRBV4-1 and TRBJ2-3; a weak D match, TRBD1 (6 bases). The CDR3, as DNA: TGCGCCAGCAGCCTGAGAAGGGGGATCCTCACAGATACGCAGTATTTT. Its protein product is CASSLRRGILTDTQYF.